This T cell receptor beta chain came from a study of post-analysis software for immune sequencing data. Unique molecular identifiers were present in the TCR beta cDNA libraries. TCRdb fed the PCR reads into MiXCR, producing one record per CDR3 protein. There are about 400,000 distinct CDR3 sequences in the sample; 30% to 45% occur only once, and around an eighth lies in the top ten. There are a few counts of this clonotype. This sequence originates from a girl aged 5 to 17 with multiple sclerosis. The sample consisted of blood.

CDR3 sequence reads: CASSVATERGGYNEQFF. CDR3 DNA: TGTGCCAGCAGCGTAGCTACAGAGCGGGGGGGATACAATGAGCAGTTCTTC. The J gene is TRBJ2-1, the V gene TRBV9; 10 nucleotides agree with TRBD2. The CDR3 runs 17 residues. J gave up 4 bases and V 0 bases, and 7 bases lay outside the gene matches. CDR1 is SGDLS, CDR2 YYNGEE, per germline.